A selection of T cell receptor beta chains follows, all from one sample in a study of the immune and genomic landscape of osteosarcoma. The table came from immunoSEQ multiplex PCR; TCRdb's copy has only in-frame clones and leaves some out. The repertoire holds roughly 500 clones, with about three quarters as singletons. Sequenced: osteosarcoma tumor tissue from the lung. Receptors originate from a human donor with osteosarcoma. The CDR3 runs from the conserved cysteine through the conserved F or W. Fields, in order: V gene, D gene, J gene, clone size, CDR3 protein, CDR3 DNA. D genes are given only for firm matches. Rows give clone size only sometimes, using once, few, many, or a class for an expanded clone.

TRBV7-6,TRBD2,TRBJ2-3,NA,CASSLDKAGGGTDTQYF,TGTGCCAGCAGCTTAGACAAAGCGGGGGGGGGCACAGATACGCAGTATTTT
TRBV5-1,TRBD1,TRBJ2-6,NA,CASSAPGQGLPGNSGANVLTF,TGCGCCAGCAGCGCTCCGGGACAGGGGCTCCCTGGGAACTCTGGGGCCAACGTCCTGACTTTC
TRBV11-2,TRBD1,TRBJ1-2,NA,CASSLGRTGPNYGYTF,TGTGCCAGCAGCTTAGGGAGGACAGGACCTAACTATGGCTACACCTTC
TRBV4-1,NA,TRBJ1-2,NA,CASSRDNYGYTF,TGCGCCAGCAGCCGGGACAACTATGGCTACACCTTC
TRBV7-7,NA,TRBJ2-7,NA,CASSSDYYGEQYF,TGTGCCAGCAGCTCGGACTATTATGGGGAGCAGTACTTC
TRBV9,NA,TRBJ1-1,hyperexpanded,CASRPGMEDTEAFF,TGTGCCAGCAGGCCCGGGATGGAGGACACTGAAGCTTTCTTT
TRBV7-2,NA,TRBJ2-3,NA,CASSLAGLSTDTQYF,TGTGCCAGCAGCTTAGCAGGGCTCTCCACAGATACGCAGTATTTT
TRBV11-1,NA,TRBJ1-1,NA,CASSLGPYSNTEAFF,TGTGCCAGCAGCTTAGGCCCCTACTCGAACACTGAAGCTTTCTTT
TRBV5-1,NA,TRBJ1-2,NA,CASNPRTAYGYTF,TGCGCCAGCAATCCTAGGACAGCTTATGGCTACACCTTC
TRBV5-5,NA,TRBJ2-7,NA,CASSFTGTYEQYF,TGTGCCAGCAGCTTTACAGGGACTTACGAGCAGTACTTC
TRBV1,NA,TRBJ2-7,once,CTSSQEAGTVKTYEQYF,TGCACCAGCAGCCAAGAGGCCGGGACGGTAAAAACCTACGAGCAGTACTTC
TRBV9,NA,TRBJ2-3,once,CASSVGQGGDTQYF,TGTGCCAGCAGCGTAGGTCAGGGGGGAGATACGCAGTATTTT
TRBV14,NA,TRBJ1-1,NA,CASSQDRDTEAFF,TGTGCCAGCAGCCAAGATCGGGACACTGAAGCTTTCTTT
TRBV4-1,NA,TRBJ2-5,NA,CASSQVGGETQYF,TGCGCCAGCAGCCAAGTCGGGGGAGAGACCCAGTACTTC
TRBV30,NA,TRBJ2-2,NA,CAWTGRYRENTGELFF,TGTGCCTGGACAGGGCGATACAGGGAGAACACCGGGGAGCTGTTTTTT
TRBV5-1,TRBD1,TRBJ1-5,NA,CASSLEGDRPQHF,TGCGCCAGCAGCTTGGAAGGGGACAGGCCCCAGCATTTT
TRBV7-9,NA,TRBJ2-1,NA,CASSLLAVEQFF,TGTGCCAGCAGCTTATTAGCGGTGGAGCAGTTCTTC
TRBV5-1,NA,TRBJ2-7,few,CASNSDNHYEQYF,TGCGCCAGCAACTCGGACAATCACTACGAGCAGTACTTC
TRBV7-9,TRBD1,TRBJ1-6,NA,CASSSHDTGGISSPLHF,TGTGCCAGCAGCTCCCACGATACAGGGGGCATTAGTTCACCCCTCCACTTT
TRBV12-5,NA,TRBJ1-2,once,CASGLGSPNYGYTF,TGTGCTAGTGGTTTGGGATCTCCTAACTATGGCTACACCTTC
TRBV4-2,TRBD1,TRBJ1-1,NA,CASSPAGGRDEAFF,TGTGCCAGCAGCCCAGCAGGGGGCAGGGATGAAGCTTTCTTT
TRBV5-1,NA,TRBJ1-1,NA,CASSVGRVTNTEAFF,TGCGCCAGCAGCGTGGGTAGGGTAACGAACACTGAAGCTTTCTTT
TRBV18,NA,TRBJ2-3,NA,CASSPQSQGADTQYF,TGTGCCAGCTCACCACAATCCCAGGGTGCAGATACGCAGTATTTT
TRBV21-1,NA,TRBJ2-7,NA,CAGGGQGNEQYF,TGTGCCGGGGGCGGACAGGGAAACGAGCAGTACTTC
TRBV30,NA,TRBJ2-1,NA,CAWSAHPPNYNEQFF,TGTGCCTGGAGTGCCCACCCGCCGAATTACAATGAGCAGTTCTTC
TRBV9,NA,TRBJ2-5,NA,CASSVFGGQETQYF,TGTGCCAGCAGCGTATTTGGGGGACAAGAGACCCAGTACTTC
TRBV7-6,NA,TRBJ2-5,NA,CASSLRGPGTRETQYF,TGTGCCAGCAGCTTAAGGGGCCCCGGGACTCGAGAGACCCAGTACTTC
TRBV4-1,NA,TRBJ2-3,NA,CASSQDYRLTDTQYF,TGCGCCAGCAGCCAAGATTACCGGCTCACAGATACGCAGTATTTT
TRBV27,NA,TRBJ1-6,NA,CASSLPGTFGPPGFLHF,TGTGCCAGCAGTTTACCCGGGACATTCGGTCCCCCGGGTTTCCTCCACTTT
TRBV14,NA,TRBJ2-5,NA,CASSLSQETQYF,TGTGCCAGCAGCCTTAGTCAAGAGACCCAGTACTTC
TRBV4-1,NA,TRBJ1-5,few,CASSQVPSQPQHF,TGCGCCAGCAGCCAAGTACCTTCTCAGCCCCAGCATTTT
TRBV14,NA,TRBJ2-3,NA,CASSPLGDTQYF,TGTGCCAGCAGCCCCCTCGGAGATACGCAGTATTTT
TRBV19,TRBD2,TRBJ2-6,NA,CASIGLAGAGANVLTF,TGTGCCAGCATCGGACTAGCGGGAGCTGGGGCCAACGTCCTGACTTTC
TRBV19,NA,TRBJ1-1,NA,CASSIVTEAFF,TGTGCCAGTAGTATCGTCACTGAAGCTTTCTTT
TRBV6-1,TRBD1,TRBJ2-7,once,CASRGQGGFYEQYF,TGTGCCAGCCGGGGACAGGGGGGATTTTACGAGCAGTACTTC
TRBV4-2,TRBD1,TRBJ2-7,once,CASSQDPAGGYEQYF,TGTGCCAGCAGCCAAGATCCGGCAGGGGGCTACGAGCAGTACTTC
TRBV21-1,NA,TRBJ1-6,NA,CASRGGPDNSPLHF,TGTGCCAGCAGGGGGGGGCCGGATAATTCACCCCTCCACTTT
TRBV5-6,NA,TRBJ1-1,NA,CAVEGNTEAFF,TGTGCCGTGGAGGGGAACACTGAAGCTTTCTTT
TRBV27,NA,TRBJ2-1,few,CASRRDNEQFF,TGTGCCAGCAGACGGGACAATGAGCAGTTCTTC
TRBV2,TRBD2,TRBJ2-5,NA,CASSDRLAGQFQETQYF,TGTGCCAGCAGTGATAGACTAGCGGGCCAGTTCCAAGAGACCCAGTACTTC
TRBV11-3,TRBD2,TRBJ2-3,NA,CASSLDPPSSGRKDTQYF,TGTGCCAGCAGCTTAGACCCGCCGTCTAGCGGGCGGAAAGATACGCAGTATTTT
TRBV19,TRBD1,TRBJ2-7,NA,CASSADREPEQYF,TGTGCCAGTAGTGCCGACAGGGAACCCGAGCAGTACTTC
TRBV9,TRBD1,TRBJ2-1,NA,CASSTKTGGEQFF,TGTGCCAGCAGCACTAAAACAGGGGGGGAGCAGTTCTTC
TRBV4-1,TRBD2,TRBJ2-1,NA,CASSPPRGGASEQFF,TGCGCCAGCAGCCCCCCCCGCGGGGGGGCCAGTGAGCAGTTCTTC
TRBV9,TRBD2,TRBJ2-1,NA,CASSVASGRPYNEQFF,TGTGCCAGCAGCGTAGCTAGCGGGCGGCCCTACAATGAGCAGTTCTTC
TRBV23-1,NA,TRBJ1-5,NA,CASSQSIRGIESNQPQHF,TGCGCCAGCAGTCAATCAATCAGAGGGATAGAGAGCAATCAGCCCCAGCATTTT
TRBV12-1,NA,TRBJ2-1,NA,CASSYTGGQSSYNEQFF,TGTGCCAGCAGCTACACAGGGGGCCAGAGCTCCTACAATGAGCAGTTCTTC
TRBV2,NA,TRBJ2-7,NA,CASGPSYEQYF,TGTGCCAGTGGCCCTTCCTACGAGCAGTACTTC